A single sample gave rise to the 5 T cell receptor beta chains below, sequenced in a study of glioma-infiltrating T cells after dendritic cell vaccination. The sample's time point: after dendritic cell vaccination, including at tumor progression/relapse. Libraries were prepared by immunoSEQ multiplex PCR; TCRdb keeps only in-frame clonotypes and omits some of them. There are 85,000 to 100,000 clones in the sample; about 85% occur only once, and 5% to 7% lies in the top ten. Sequences were derived from blood, sampled after dendritic cell vaccination. The receptors were gathered from a human donor with glioblastoma.

V usage is TRBV11-2 and J usage is TRBJ2-2, with 12 bases matching TRBD2. The CDR3 spans 16 residues. Germline CDR1 is SGHAT and CDR2 is FQNNGV. With V trimmed by 4 bases and J by 7 bases, 7 bases remained unmatched. The CDR3 region is CASSSLAGGPVGELFF. CDR3 bases: TGTGCCAGCAGCTCCCTAGCGGGAGGGCCGGTCGGGGAGCTGTTTTTT.

The CDR3 spells CAWSVLGSGNTEAFF. In nucleotides, the CDR3 is TGTGCCTGGAGTGTACTAGGCAGCGGGAACACTGAAGCTTTCTTT. The chain links TRBV30 to TRBJ1-1; D uncertain. The CDR3 has 15 amino acids. Germline V gene data show CDR1 as GTSNPN and CDR2 as SVGIG (reference sequence). V lost 0 bases and J lost 1, with 12 bases in between.

The rearrangement joins TRBV30 to TRBJ1-6; 9 bases match TRBD1. The V and J ends lost 4 bases and 10 bases, in that order; junction bases with no gene match: 23. In germline, CDR1 is GTSNPN, CDR2 SVGIG (reference sequence). The CDR3 spans 19 residues. The CDR3 reads CAWTVRAIPGQGIGSPLHF. CDR3 coding DNA: TGTGCCTGGACCGTACGGGCCATTCCGGGACAGGGTATAGGATCACCCCTCCACTTT.

This clone was detected once. The chain uses TRBV5-1 and TRBJ1-2; 12 nucleotides line up with TRBD1. The V and J ends lost 6 bases and 8 bases, in that order; junction bases with no gene match: 11. Germline CDR1 and CDR2: SGHRS and YFSETQ. The CDR3 runs to 15 residues. CDR3 region: CASKPTGTGGEGYTF. Here the CDR3 DNA reads TGCGCCAGCAAACCAACCGGGACAGGGGGCGAGGGCTACACCTTC.

About this clone: Additional DNA sequences in this sample encode the identical CDR3. This rearrangement joins TRBV9 to TRBJ2-5; D gene unclear. The CDR3 has 14 amino acids. V lost 4 bases, J lost 0 bases, and 10 bases lay in between. Per germline, CDR1 SGDLS and CDR2 YYNGEE. CDR3: CASSPRGYQETQYF. In DNA, the CDR3 is TGTGCCAGCAGCCCCCGAGGCTACCAAGAGACCCAGTACTTC.